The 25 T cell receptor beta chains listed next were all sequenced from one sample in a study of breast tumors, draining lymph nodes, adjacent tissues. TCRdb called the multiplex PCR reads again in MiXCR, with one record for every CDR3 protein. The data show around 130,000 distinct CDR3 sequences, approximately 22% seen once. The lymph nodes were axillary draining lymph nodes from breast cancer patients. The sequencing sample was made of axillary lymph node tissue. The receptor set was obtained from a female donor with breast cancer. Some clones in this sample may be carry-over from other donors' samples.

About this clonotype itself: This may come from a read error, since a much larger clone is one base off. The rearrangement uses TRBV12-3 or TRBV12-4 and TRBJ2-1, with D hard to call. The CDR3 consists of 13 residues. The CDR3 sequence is CASSFSGANEQLF. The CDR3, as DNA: TGTGCCAGCAGTTTTTCAGGTGCGAATGAGCAGCTCTTC.

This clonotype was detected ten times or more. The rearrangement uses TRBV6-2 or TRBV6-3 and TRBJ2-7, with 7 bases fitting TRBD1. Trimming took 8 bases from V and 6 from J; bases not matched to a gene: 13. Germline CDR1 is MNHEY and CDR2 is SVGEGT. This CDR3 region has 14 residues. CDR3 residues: CASAKRQGVLEQYF. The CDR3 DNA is TGTGCCAGCGCGAAGAGACAGGGAGTTCTCGAGCAGTACTTC.

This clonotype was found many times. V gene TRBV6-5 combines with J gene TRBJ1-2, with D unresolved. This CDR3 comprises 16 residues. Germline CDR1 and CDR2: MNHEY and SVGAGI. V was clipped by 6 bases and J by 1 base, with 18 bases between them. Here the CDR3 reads CASSNLPQPINYGYTF. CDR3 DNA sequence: TGTGCCAGCAGCAATCTCCCACAGCCTATTAACTATGGCTACACCTTC.

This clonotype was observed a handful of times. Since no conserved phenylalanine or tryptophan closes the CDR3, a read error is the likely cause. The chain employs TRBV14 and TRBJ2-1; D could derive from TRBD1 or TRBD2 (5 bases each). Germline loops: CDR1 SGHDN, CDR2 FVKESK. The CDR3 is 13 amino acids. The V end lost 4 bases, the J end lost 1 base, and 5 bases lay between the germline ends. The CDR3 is CASSRGSYNEQFL. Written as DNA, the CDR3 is TGTGCCAGCAGCCGGGGGTCCTACAATGAGCAGTTCCTC.

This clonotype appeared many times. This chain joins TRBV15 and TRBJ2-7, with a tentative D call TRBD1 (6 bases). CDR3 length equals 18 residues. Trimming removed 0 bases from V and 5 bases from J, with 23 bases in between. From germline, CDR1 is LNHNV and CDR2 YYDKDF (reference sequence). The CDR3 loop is CATSRDEVPRDILHEQYF. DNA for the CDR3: TGTGCCACCAGCAGAGATGAGGTGCCCCGGGACATTTTACACGAGCAGTACTTC.

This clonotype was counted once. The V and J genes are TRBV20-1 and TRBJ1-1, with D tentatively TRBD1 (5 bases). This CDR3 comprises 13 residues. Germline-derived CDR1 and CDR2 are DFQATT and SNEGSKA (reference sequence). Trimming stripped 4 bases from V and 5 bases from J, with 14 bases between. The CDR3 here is CSAKGGAGTEAFF. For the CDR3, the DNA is TGCAGTGCTAAAGGCGGGGCTGGGACTGAAGCTTTCTTT.

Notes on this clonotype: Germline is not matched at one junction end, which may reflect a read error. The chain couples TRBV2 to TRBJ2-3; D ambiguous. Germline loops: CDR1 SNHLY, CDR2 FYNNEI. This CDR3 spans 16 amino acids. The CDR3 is CASGEGAALSTDTQYF. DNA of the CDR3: TGTGCCAGCGGTGAAGGTGCCGCCCTGAGCACAGATACGCAGTATTTT.

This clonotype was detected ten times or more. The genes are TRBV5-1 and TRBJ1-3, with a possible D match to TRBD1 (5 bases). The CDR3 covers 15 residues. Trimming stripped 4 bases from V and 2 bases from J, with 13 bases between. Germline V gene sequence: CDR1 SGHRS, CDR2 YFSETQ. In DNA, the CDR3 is TGCGCCAGCAGCCCCTCGGGGACCCCTGGAAACACCATATATTTT. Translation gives CASSPSGTPGNTIYF.

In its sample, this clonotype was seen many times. The CDR3 DNA follows: TGTGCCAGCAGCCCTGTCCCTGGGTACGAGCAGTACTTC. Translation: CASSPVPGYEQYF. This chain links TRBV4-2 with TRBJ2-7; D is uncertain. Germline CDR1 reads LGHNA; CDR2 reads YNFKEQ. V shed 4 bases and J shed 4 bases, with 11 bases lying between them. The CDR3 totals 13 residues.

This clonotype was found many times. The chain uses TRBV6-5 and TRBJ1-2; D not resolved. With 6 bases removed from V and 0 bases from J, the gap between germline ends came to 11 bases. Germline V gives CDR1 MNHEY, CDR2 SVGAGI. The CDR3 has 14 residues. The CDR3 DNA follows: TGTGCCAGCAGGGGTGGGATAGCTAACTATGGCTACACCTTC. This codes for CASRGGIANYGYTF.

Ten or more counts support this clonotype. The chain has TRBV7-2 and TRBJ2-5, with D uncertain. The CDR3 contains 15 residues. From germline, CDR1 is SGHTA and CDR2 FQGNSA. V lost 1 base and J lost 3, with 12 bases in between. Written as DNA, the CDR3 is TGTGCCAGCAGCTTAGAACTGGGAACAAAAGAGACCCAGTACTTC. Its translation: CASSLELGTKETQYF.

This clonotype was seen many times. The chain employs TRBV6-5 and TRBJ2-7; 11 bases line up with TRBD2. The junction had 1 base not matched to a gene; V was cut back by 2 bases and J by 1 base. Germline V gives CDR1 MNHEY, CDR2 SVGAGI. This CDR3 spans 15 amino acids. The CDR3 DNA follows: TGTGCCAGCAGTTACACTAGCGGGGGATCCTACGAGCAGTACTTC. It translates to CASSYTSGGSYEQYF.

The CDR3, as DNA: TGTGCCAGCAGCCTTACAGGGATACGTGGAAACACCATATATTTT. It translates to CASSLTGIRGNTIYF. This chain links TRBV11-2 with TRBJ1-3; possibly TRBD1 for D (6 bases). Germline loops: CDR1 SGHAT, CDR2 FQNNGV. V lost 5 bases, J lost 3 bases, and 14 bases lay in between. The CDR3 totals 15 residues.

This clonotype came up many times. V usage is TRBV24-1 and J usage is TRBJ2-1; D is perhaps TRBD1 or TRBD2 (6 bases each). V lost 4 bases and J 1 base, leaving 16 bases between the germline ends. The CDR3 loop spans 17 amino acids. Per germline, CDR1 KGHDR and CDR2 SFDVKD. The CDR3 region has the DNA TGTGCCACCAGTGACTCCGGGGGCAGGAGTTCCTACAATGAGCAGTTCTTC. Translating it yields CATSDSGGRSSYNEQFF.

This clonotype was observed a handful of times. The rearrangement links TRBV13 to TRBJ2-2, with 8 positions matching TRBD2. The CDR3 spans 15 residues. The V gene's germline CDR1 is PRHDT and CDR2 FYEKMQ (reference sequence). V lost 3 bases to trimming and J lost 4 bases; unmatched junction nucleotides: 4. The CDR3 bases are TGTGCCAGCAGCTTTCGGGCGGGGGGCACCGGGGAGCTGTTTTTT. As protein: CASSFRAGGTGELFF. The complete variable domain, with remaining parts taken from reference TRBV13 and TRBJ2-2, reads AAGVIQSPRHLIKEKRETATLKCYPIPRHDTVYWYQQGPGQDPQFLISFYEKMQSDKGSIPDRFSAQQFSDYHSELNMSSLELGDSALYFCASSFRAGGTGELFFGEGSRLTVL.

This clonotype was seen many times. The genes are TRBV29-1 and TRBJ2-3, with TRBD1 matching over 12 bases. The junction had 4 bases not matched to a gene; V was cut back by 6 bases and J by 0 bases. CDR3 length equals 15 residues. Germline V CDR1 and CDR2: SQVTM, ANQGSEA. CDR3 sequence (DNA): TGCAGCGTCAAGGGACAGGGGGCTAGCACAGATACGCAGTATTTT. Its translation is CSVKGQGASTDTQYF.

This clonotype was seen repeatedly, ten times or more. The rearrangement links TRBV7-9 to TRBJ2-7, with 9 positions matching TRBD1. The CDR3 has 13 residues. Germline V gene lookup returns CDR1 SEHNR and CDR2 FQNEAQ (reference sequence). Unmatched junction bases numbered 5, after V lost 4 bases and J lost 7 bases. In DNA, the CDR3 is TGTGCCAGCAGCTCACAGGGACAGGGAGAGCAGTACTTC. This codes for CASSSQGQGEQYF.

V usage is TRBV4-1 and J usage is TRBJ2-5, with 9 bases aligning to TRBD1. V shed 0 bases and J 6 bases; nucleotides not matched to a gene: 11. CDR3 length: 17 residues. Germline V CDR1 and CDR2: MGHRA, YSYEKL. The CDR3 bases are TGCGCCAGCAGCCAAGACAGATTGACAGGGGGAGGGAAGACCCAGTACTTC. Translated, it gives CASSQDRLTGGGKTQYF.

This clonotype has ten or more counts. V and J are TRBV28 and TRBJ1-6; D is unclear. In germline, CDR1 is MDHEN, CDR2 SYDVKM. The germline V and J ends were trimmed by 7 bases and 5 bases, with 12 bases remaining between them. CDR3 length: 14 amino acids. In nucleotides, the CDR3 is TGTGCCAGCAACCCTACGGGGAATAATTCACCCCTCCACTTT. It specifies CASNPTGNNSPLHF.

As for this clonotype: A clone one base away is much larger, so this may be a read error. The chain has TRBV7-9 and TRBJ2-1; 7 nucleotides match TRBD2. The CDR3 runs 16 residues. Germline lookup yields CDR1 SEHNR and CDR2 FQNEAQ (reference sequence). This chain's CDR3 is CASGFSGGSAYNEQFF. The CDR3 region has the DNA TGTGCCAGCGGCTTCTCAGGCGGGAGCGCCTACAATGAGCAGTTCTTC.

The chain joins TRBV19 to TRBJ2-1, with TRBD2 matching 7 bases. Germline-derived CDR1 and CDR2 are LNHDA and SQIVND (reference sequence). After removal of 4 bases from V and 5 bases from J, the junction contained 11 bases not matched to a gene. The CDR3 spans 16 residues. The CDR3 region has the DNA TGTGCCAGTAGTACCCTCGAGGGACTACCGAACAATGAGCAGTTCTTC. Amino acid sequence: CASSTLEGLPNNEQFF.

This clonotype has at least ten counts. The DNA for the CDR3 is TGCAGCGTTGAAGAGGTCGTAGCGGGCTACAATGAGCAGTTCTTC. Protein product: CSVEEVVAGYNEQFF. The genes are TRBV29-1 and TRBJ2-1, with 7 positions matching TRBD2. CDR1 is SQVTM and CDR2 is ANQGSEA in the germline V gene. Germline trimming cut 0 bases from V and 3 bases from J; bases unmatched to any gene: 5. The CDR3 length is 15 residues.

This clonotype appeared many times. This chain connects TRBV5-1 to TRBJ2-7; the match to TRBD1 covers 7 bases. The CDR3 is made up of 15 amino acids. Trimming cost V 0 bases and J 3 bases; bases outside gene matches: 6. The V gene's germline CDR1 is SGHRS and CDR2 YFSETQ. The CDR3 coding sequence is TGCGCCAGCAGCTTGGCCTGGGGACAGCTCTACGAGCAGTACTTC. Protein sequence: CASSLAWGQLYEQYF.

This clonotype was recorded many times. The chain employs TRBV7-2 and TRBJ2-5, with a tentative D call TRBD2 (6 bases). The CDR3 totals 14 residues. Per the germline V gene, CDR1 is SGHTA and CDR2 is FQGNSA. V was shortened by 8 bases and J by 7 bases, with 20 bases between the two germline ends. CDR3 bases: TGTGCCAGCTCCGGCGGCGGGGTCGCAGGGACCCAGTACTTC. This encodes CASSGGGVAGTQYF.

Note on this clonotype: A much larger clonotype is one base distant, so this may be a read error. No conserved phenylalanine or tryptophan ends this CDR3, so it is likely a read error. In nucleotides, the CDR3 is TGCAGTGCCCGTGGCCTTACTAACACCGGGGAGCTGTTTCTT. This translates into CSARGLTNTGELFL. The V call is TRBV20-1, the J call TRBJ2-2; D unclear. V was trimmed by 6 bases and J by 2 bases, leaving 13 bases between them. Germline CDR1 reads DFQATT; CDR2 reads SNEGSKA (reference sequence). The CDR3 sequence is 14 residues long.